One sample yielded the 2 T cell receptor beta chains listed below, sequenced in a study of blood T cell repertoires in COVID-19 (dated by TCRdb to about 2020). Library prep was done by the immunoSEQ multiplex PCR assay. The source is immuneACCESS, and TCRdb retained only in-frame sequences with V and J called. Part of the clones is not carried over; for the studies checked, unresolved V genes explain less than half of this, and the remainder is unexplained. The sample includes about 71,000 clones, with more than 80% observed a single time. Together, the top ten hold under 6% of the sample. Sample: peripheral blood. The receptors stem from an elderly man with acute or convalescent COVID-19.

The genes are TRBV29-1 and TRBJ2-3, with TRBD2 as a possible D gene (5 bases). From germline, CDR1 is SQVTM and CDR2 ANQGSEA. Between the trimmed V and J ends, which lost 3 bases and 1 base, there was a span of 11 bases. CDR3 length equals 14 residues. CDR3 nucleotide sequence: TGCAGCGTTGATAGTGGGCGGGGCACAGATACGCAGTATTTT. It yields the protein CSVDSGRGTDTQYF.

J is TRBJ1-6 and V is TRBV9; tentatively, D is TRBD1 (6 bases). Between the trimmed V and J ends, which lost 0 bases and 7 bases, there was a span of 14 bases. This CDR3 is 16 amino acids long. The germline V gene encodes CDR1 SGDLS and CDR2 YYNGEE. The CDR3 DNA sequence: TGTGCCAGCAGCGTAGGATCAGGGGTAGGGAATTCACCCCTCCACTTT. It encodes CASSVGSGVGNSPLHF.